This entry lists 31 T cell receptor beta chains sequenced from one sample in a study of blood T cell repertoires in COVID-19. Clones were sequenced by immunoSEQ multiplex PCR, and TCRdb holds only the in-frame ones, with some missing. The sample carries more than 95,000 clones, around 90% recorded once. Source material: peripheral blood. The receptor set was obtained from a woman over 75 in a cohort sampled during active COVID-19.

This CDR3 is CASSPGTGLNEQFF. The CDR3 nucleotides read TGTGCCAGCAGCCCCGGGACAGGGCTCAATGAGCAGTTCTTC. This chain connects TRBV7-3 to TRBJ2-1; TRBD1 agrees at 9 bases. Germline CDR1 is SGHTA and CDR2 is FQGTGA. V was clipped by 5 bases and J by 6 bases; unmatched bases: 5. The CDR3 length is 14 residues.

The chain combines TRBV18 with TRBJ1-2, with a possible D match to TRBD1 (6 bases). Per germline, CDR1 KGHSH and CDR2 LQKENI. The CDR3 is 18 residues long. V lost 0 bases, J lost 3 bases, and 20 bases lay in between. CDR3 amino acids: CASSPPFGGQGDYYGYTF. CDR3 sequence (DNA): TGTGCCAGCTCACCACCCTTCGGGGGGCAAGGGGATTACTATGGCTACACCTTC.

The rearrangement uses TRBV19 and TRBJ1-4; 8 bases line up with TRBD1. The germline V gene has CDR1 LNHDA and CDR2 SQIVND (reference sequence). Trimming cost V 8 bases and J 7 bases; bases outside gene matches: 6. The CDR3 runs to 13 residues. CDR3 bases: TGTGCCAGTCTCGACAGGGGAGGTGAAAAACTGTTTTTT. It yields the protein CASLDRGGEKLFF. The complete variable domain, with remaining parts taken from reference TRBV19 and TRBJ1-4, reads DGGITQSPKYLFRKEGQNVTLSCEQNLNHDAMYWYRQDPGQGLRLIYYSQIVNDFQKGDIAEGYSVSREKKESFPLTVTSAQKNPTAFYLCASLDRGGEKLFFGSGTQLSVL.

This clone was picked up one time. The chain carries TRBV6-4 and TRBJ2-1, with TRBD2 as a possible D gene (5 bases). In germline, CDR1 is MRHNA, CDR2 SNTAGT. V lost 2 bases to trimming and J lost 4 bases, with 6 bases between them. CDR3 length: 13 amino acids. The CDR3: CASSDREYNEQFF. The CDR3, as DNA: TGTGCCAGCAGTGACCGGGAATACAATGAGCAGTTCTTC.

The gene calls are TRBV5-1 and TRBJ2-2, with 13 bases matching TRBD2. This CDR3 contains 19 residues. With V trimmed by 4 bases and J by 8 bases, 17 bases remained unmatched. The germline gives CDR1 SGHRS, CDR2 YFSETQ. The CDR3 DNA reads as TGCGCCAGCAGCGGACGGACTAGCGGGAGTTTCCATTCGATGGGGGAGCTGTTTTTT. Protein sequence: CASSGRTSGSFHSMGELFF.

The chain is built from TRBV29-1 and TRBJ1-2; D call uncertain. Germline V gives CDR1 SQVTM, CDR2 ANQGSEA. This CDR3 is built from 13 residues. With 7 bases removed from V and 5 bases from J, the gap between germline ends came to 17 bases. The CDR3 spells CSDLLPKTYGYTF. Here the CDR3 DNA reads TGCAGCGACTTACTTCCCAAGACATATGGCTACACCTTC.

The gene calls are TRBV11-2 and TRBJ2-3; no reliable D call. The CDR3 length is 13 residues. Trimming removed 4 bases from V and 4 bases from J, with 9 bases in between. CDR1 is SGHAT and CDR2 is FQNNGV in the germline V gene. The CDR3, as DNA: TGTGCCAGCAGCTCCCTCACTCCAGATACGCAGTATTTT. It yields the protein CASSSLTPDTQYF.

The chain uses TRBV10-1 and TRBJ2-1; 7 nucleotides agree with TRBD1. CDR1 and CDR2 from the germline V gene are WNHNN and SYGVQD (reference sequence). The ends lost 4 bases at V and 3 bases at J; junction bases unmatched: 3. This CDR3 region has 14 residues. CDR3 sequence reads: CASSGDRDYNEQFF. CDR3 nucleotides: TGCGCCAGCAGTGGTGACAGGGACTACAATGAGCAGTTCTTC.

CDR3 sequence: CASSLSTGYSYEQYF. In DNA form, the CDR3 reads TGTGCCAGCAGTTTATCGACAGGTTATTCCTACGAGCAGTACTTC. The rearrangement uses TRBV27 and TRBJ2-7; tentatively, D is TRBD1 (6 bases). The germline CDR1 and CDR2 sequences are MNHEY and SMNVEV (reference sequence). The CDR3 is made up of 15 amino acids. Trimming left V 0 bases short and J 1 base short, with 10 bases between.

The V and J genes are TRBV7-6 and TRBJ2-1; 14 bases are a match to TRBD2. Germline-derived CDR1 and CDR2 are SGHVS and FNYEAQ. The CDR3 length is 15 residues. V was pared by 3 bases and J by 6 bases, with 1 base of the junction left unmatched. CDR3 bases: TGTGCCAGCAGCTTCGGGACTAGCGGGAGCAATGAGCAGTTCTTC. It yields the protein CASSFGTSGSNEQFF. Drawing the rest from reference TRBV7-6 and TRBJ2-1, the complete variable domain is GAGVSQSPRYKVTKRGQDVALRCDPISGHVSLYWYRQALGQGPEFLTYFNYEAQQDKSGLPNDRFSAERPEGSISTLTIQRTEQRDSAMYRCASSFGTSGSNEQFFGPGTRLTVL.

The rearrangement uses TRBV27 and TRBJ1-5; D ambiguous. CDR3 size: 15 residues. Looked up from germline, CDR1 is MNHEY and CDR2 is SMNVEV (reference sequence). V gave up 6 bases and J gave up 0 bases, with 12 bases separating them. This chain's CDR3 is CASRTEQISNQPQHF. The CDR3 coding sequence is TGTGCCAGCAGAACGGAACAGATTAGCAATCAGCCCCAGCATTTT.

This clone was observed once. The chain has TRBV4-1 and TRBJ1-6, with TRBD1 matching 9 bases. Germline V CDR1 and CDR2: MGHRA, YSYEKL. V was pared by 0 bases and J by 10 bases, with 7 bases of the junction left unmatched. CDR3 length equals 16 residues. CDR3 residues: CASSQEQQGAGSPLHF. In DNA, the CDR3 is TGCGCCAGCAGCCAAGAGCAACAGGGGGCAGGGTCACCCCTCCACTTT.

The rearrangement links TRBV2 to TRBJ2-7, with 10 bases matching TRBD2. The germline V gene has CDR1 SNHLY and CDR2 FYNNEI. This CDR3 is built from 15 residues. Trimming at V came to 3 bases and at J to 0 bases, leaving 2 bases not matched to a gene. The CDR3 DNA reads as TGTGCCAGCAGTGACAGGACTAGCGGCTCCTACGAGCAGTACTTC. It codes for CASSDRTSGSYEQYF.

The V call is TRBV4-1, the J call TRBJ2-1, with a weak D call TRBD2 (7 bases). CDR1 and CDR2 from the germline V gene are MGHRA and YSYEKL. The CDR3 sequence is 15 residues long. The V and J ends lost 2 bases and 5 bases respectively, with 13 bases between them. The CDR3 is CASSQLGGVNNEQFF. DNA of the CDR3: TGCGCCAGCAGCCAATTAGGGGGGGTCAACAATGAGCAGTTCTTC.

For the CDR3, the DNA is TGTGCCAGCAGTACGACTAGCGGGAGAAGGGATACGCAGTATTTT. It translates to CASSTTSGRRDTQYF. The chain links TRBV6-2 or TRBV6-3 to TRBJ2-3, with 12 positions matching TRBD2. The germline V gene encodes CDR1 MNHEY and CDR2 SVGEGT. The trim removed 5 bases at V and 6 bases at J, leaving 6 bases unmatched. This CDR3 region has 15 residues.

This clone was counted a few times. This rearrangement joins TRBV6-6 to TRBJ1-1; D might be TRBD1 (5 bases). Trimming took off 5 bases at V and 3 bases at J, with 13 bases between the two ends. In germline, CDR1 is MNHNY, CDR2 SVGAGI (reference sequence). The CDR3 has 14 residues. The CDR3 DNA reads TGTGCCAGCAGTCCCCGGGGAGGGGACACTGAAGCTTTCTTT. This sequence encodes CASSPRGGDTEAFF.

The chain links TRBV4-1 to TRBJ2-5, with unresolved D. Per the germline V gene, CDR1 is MGHRA and CDR2 is YSYEKL. V lost 2 bases, J lost 2 bases, and 6 bases lay in between. The CDR3 loop spans 13 amino acids. The CDR3 sequence is CASSQQTQETQYF. The CDR3 DNA follows: TGCGCCAGCAGCCAACAAACACAAGAGACCCAGTACTTC.

This sequence joins TRBV7-3 and TRBJ2-1; 10 positions match TRBD2. The CDR3 totals 15 residues. Trimming took 2 bases from V and 6 from J; bases not matched to a gene: 4. CDR1 and CDR2 from the germline V gene are SGHTA and FQGTGA. CDR3 nucleotide sequence: TGTGCCAGCAGCTTAGGGGGACTAGCGTCCAATGAGCAGTTCTTC. This codes for CASSLGGLASNEQFF.

The chain is built from TRBV5-6 and TRBJ2-5, with TRBD2 identical over 12 bases. The CDR3 runs to 17 residues. Germline V gives CDR1 SGHDT, CDR2 YYEEEE. The J segment lost 5 bases and the V segment lost 0 bases, leaving 8 bases of the junction unmatched. CDR3 region: CASSLAGLAGTRETQYF. In nucleotides, the CDR3 is TGTGCCAGCAGCTTGGCCGGACTAGCGGGAACAAGGGAGACCCAGTACTTC.

J is TRBJ1-3 and V is TRBV2; D unclear. Germline CDR1 is SNHLY and CDR2 is FYNNEI. The ends were cut back, 9 bases at V and 1 base at J, with 13 bases in the middle. CDR3 size: 14 residues. CDR3 nucleotides: TGTGCCAGTTCCAGAGACACTTCTGGAAACACCATATATTTT. Protein sequence: CASSRDTSGNTIYF.

This sequence joins TRBV7-9 and TRBJ2-1; TRBD2 is a possible D gene (6 bases). The V gene's germline CDR1 is SEHNR and CDR2 FQNEAQ (reference sequence). The V end lost 7 bases, the J end lost 6 bases, and 16 bases lay between the germline ends. CDR3 length: 14 residues. The CDR3 DNA follows: TGTGCCAGCACCCCTGTGGAGGGTGGCAATGAGCAGTTCTTC. Protein product: CASTPVEGGNEQFF.

A few counts support this clone. The chain employs TRBV19 and TRBJ2-7; a possible D gene is TRBD2 (6 bases). This CDR3 contains 11 residues. Trimming took off 4 bases at V and 6 bases at J, with 7 bases between the two ends. CDR1 and CDR2 (germline): LNHDA, SQIVND (reference sequence). DNA for the CDR3: TGTGCCAGTAGTAGCGGGATCGAGCAGTACTTC. It is translated as CASSSGIEQYF.

Only a few counts were recorded for this clone. The rearrangement links TRBV7-9 to TRBJ1-6; D gene unclear. V lost 1 base, J lost 8 bases, and 15 bases lay in between. The CDR3 loop spans 16 amino acids. Germline values: CDR1 SEHNR, CDR2 FQNEAQ (reference sequence). The CDR3 DNA follows: TGTGCCAGCAGCTTAGGATCGGGGATTTCGTATTCACCCCTCCACTTT. It codes for CASSLGSGISYSPLHF.

Here the CDR3 DNA reads TGTGCCAGCAGAATAGACAGAGGCTATGGCTACACCTTC. Translated: CASRIDRGYGYTF. This chain connects TRBV6-5 to TRBJ1-2; perhaps TRBD1 as D (5 bases). The CDR3 length is 13 residues. The ends were cut back, 6 bases at V and 4 bases at J, with 12 bases in the middle. The V gene's germline CDR1 is MNHEY and CDR2 SVGAGI.

This rearrangement joins TRBV6-5 to TRBJ2-7, with a weak D call TRBD1 (6 bases). The CDR3 has 15 residues. V lost 2 bases and J 3 bases, leaving 14 bases between the germline ends. Germline values: CDR1 MNHEY, CDR2 SVGAGI. CDR3 sequence: CASSYTYRVGYEQYF. CDR3 DNA: TGTGCCAGCAGTTACACCTACAGGGTAGGCTACGAGCAGTACTTC.

This rearrangement joins TRBV10-3 to TRBJ2-7, with unresolved D. The V end lost 3 bases, the J end lost 7 bases, and 7 bases lay between the germline ends. The CDR3 covers 11 residues. Germline V gene lookup returns CDR1 ENHRY and CDR2 SYGVKD. CDR3 sequence: CAISEVSEQYF. CDR3 DNA sequence: TGTGCCATCAGTGAAGTTAGTGAGCAGTACTTC.

This clone appeared once. The rearrangement links TRBV24-1 to TRBJ2-2; D call uncertain. V dropped 4 bases and J dropped 8 bases, with 13 bases sitting between them. The CDR3 loop spans 14 amino acids. CDR1 KGHDR and CDR2 SFDVKD come from the germline V gene. CDR3 loop: CATSDPLRSGELFF. The CDR3 bases are TGTGCCACCAGTGACCCCCTTCGGTCGGGGGAGCTGTTTTTT.

The chain joins TRBV19 to TRBJ1-5, with 9 bases aligning to TRBD1. The V segment lost 4 bases and the J segment 7 bases; nucleotides outside the gene matches: 5. This CDR3 comprises 14 residues. From germline, CDR1 is LNHDA and CDR2 SQIVND (reference sequence). The CDR3 nucleotides read TGTGCCAGTAGTACGACAGGGGGTTGGCAGCCCCAGCATTTT. Its protein product is CASSTTGGWQPQHF.

The chain is built from TRBV19 and TRBJ1-2, with D possibly being TRBD1 (6 bases). Trimming cost V 0 bases and J 4 bases, with 9 bases left between them. The CDR3 totals 14 residues. Per the germline V gene, CDR1 is LNHDA and CDR2 is SQIVND (reference sequence). CDR3 loop: CASSIDRGSYGYTF. CDR3 sequence (DNA): TGTGCCAGTAGTATAGACAGGGGCAGCTATGGCTACACCTTC.

The chain carries TRBV28 and TRBJ1-4; 7 bases align to TRBD1. Trimming removed 5 bases from V and 0 bases from J; junction bases left unmatched: 3. The germline CDR1 and CDR2 sequences are MDHEN and SYDVKM. The CDR3 length is 15 residues. The CDR3 protein is CASSNQGATNEKLFF. DNA of the CDR3: TGTGCCAGCAGTAATCAGGGGGCAACTAATGAAAAACTGTTTTTT. The full variable domain, completed using reference TRBV28 and TRBJ1-4, is DVKVTQSSRYLVKRTGEKVFLECVQDMDHENMFWYRQDPGLGLRLIYFSYDVKMKEKGDIPEGYSVSREKKERFSLILESASTNQTSMYLCASSNQGATNEKLFFGSGTQLSVL.

The CDR3 DNA reads TGTGCCAGCAGCCAAGGGACAACACAAGAGACCCAGTACTTC. As protein: CASSQGTTQETQYF. The chain couples TRBV14 to TRBJ2-5, with D possibly matching TRBD1 (5 bases). CDR3 length: 14 amino acids. Germline V gene data show CDR1 as SGHDN and CDR2 as FVKESK. The V gene lost 1 base and the J gene lost 2 bases, with 8 bases spanning the gap. Together with reference TRBV14 and TRBJ2-5, the CDR3 gives the full variable domain: EAGVTQFPSHSVIEKGQTVTLRCDPISGHDNLYWYRRVMGKEIKFLLHFVKESKQDESGMPNNRFLAERTGGTYSTLKVQPAELEDSGVYFCASSQGTTQETQYFGPGTRLLVL.